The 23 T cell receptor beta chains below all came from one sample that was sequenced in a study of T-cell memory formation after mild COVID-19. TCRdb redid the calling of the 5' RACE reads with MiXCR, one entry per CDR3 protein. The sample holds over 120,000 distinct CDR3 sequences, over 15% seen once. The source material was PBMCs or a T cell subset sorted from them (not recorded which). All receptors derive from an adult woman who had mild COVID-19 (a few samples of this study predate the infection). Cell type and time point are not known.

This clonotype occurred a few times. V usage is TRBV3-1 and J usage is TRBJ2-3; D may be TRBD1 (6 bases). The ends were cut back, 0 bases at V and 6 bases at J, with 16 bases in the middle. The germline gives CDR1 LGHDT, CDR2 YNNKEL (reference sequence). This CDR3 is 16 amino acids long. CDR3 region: CASSQDLGADWDTQYF. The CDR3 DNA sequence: TGTGCCAGCAGCCAAGATCTGGGGGCCGATTGGGATACGCAGTATTTT.

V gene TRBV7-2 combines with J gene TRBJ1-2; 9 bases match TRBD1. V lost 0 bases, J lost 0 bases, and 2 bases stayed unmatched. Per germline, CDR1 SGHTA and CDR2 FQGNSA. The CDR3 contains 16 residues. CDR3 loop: CASSLAGQGANYGYTF. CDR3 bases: TGTGCCAGCAGCTTAGCGGGACAGGGAGCTAACTATGGCTACACCTTC.

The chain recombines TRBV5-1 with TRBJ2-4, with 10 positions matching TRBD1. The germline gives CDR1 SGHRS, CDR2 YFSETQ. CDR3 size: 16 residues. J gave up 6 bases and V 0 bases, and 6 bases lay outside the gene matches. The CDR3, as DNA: TGCGCCAGCAGCTTGGAGCCCGGACAGGGGGGAAACATTCAGTACTTC. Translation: CASSLEPGQGGNIQYF.

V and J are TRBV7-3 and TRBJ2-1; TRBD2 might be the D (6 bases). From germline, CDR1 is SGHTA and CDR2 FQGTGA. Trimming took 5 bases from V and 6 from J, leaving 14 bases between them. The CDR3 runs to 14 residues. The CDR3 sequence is CASSPGGRRNEQFF. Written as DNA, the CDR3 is TGTGCCAGCAGCCCCGGAGGGAGACGCAATGAGCAGTTCTTC.

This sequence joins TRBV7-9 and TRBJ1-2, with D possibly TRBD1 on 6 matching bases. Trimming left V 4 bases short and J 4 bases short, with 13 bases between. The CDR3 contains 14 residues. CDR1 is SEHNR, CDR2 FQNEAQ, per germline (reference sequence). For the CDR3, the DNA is TGTGCCAGCAGCTGGGAACAGGGCGCCTATGGCTACACCTTC. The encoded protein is CASSWEQGAYGYTF.

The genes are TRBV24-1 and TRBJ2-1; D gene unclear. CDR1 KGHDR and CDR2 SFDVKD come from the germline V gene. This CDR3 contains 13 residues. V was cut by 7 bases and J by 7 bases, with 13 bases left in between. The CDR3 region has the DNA TGTGCCACCAGACAAAGTCCGGGTAATGAGCAGTTCTTC. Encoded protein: CATRQSPGNEQFF.

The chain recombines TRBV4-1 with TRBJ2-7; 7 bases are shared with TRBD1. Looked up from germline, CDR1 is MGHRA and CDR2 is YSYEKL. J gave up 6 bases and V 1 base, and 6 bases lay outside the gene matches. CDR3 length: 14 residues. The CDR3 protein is CASSQVGQRSEQYF. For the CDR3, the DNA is TGCGCCAGCAGCCAAGTGGGACAGCGGAGCGAGCAGTACTTC.

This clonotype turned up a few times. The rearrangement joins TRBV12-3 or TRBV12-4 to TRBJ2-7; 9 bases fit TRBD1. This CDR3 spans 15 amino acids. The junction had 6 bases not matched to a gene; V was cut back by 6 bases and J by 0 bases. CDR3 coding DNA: TGTGCCAGCAGCCCGGACAGGGGACGCTCCTACGAGCAGTACTTC. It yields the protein CASSPDRGRSYEQYF.

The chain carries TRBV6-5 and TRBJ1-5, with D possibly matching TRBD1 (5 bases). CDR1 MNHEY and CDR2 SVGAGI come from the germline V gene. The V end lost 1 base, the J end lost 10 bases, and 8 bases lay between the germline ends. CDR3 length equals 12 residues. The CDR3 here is CASSYFQGPQHF. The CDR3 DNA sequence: TGTGCCAGCAGTTACTTTCAGGGTCCCCAGCATTTT.

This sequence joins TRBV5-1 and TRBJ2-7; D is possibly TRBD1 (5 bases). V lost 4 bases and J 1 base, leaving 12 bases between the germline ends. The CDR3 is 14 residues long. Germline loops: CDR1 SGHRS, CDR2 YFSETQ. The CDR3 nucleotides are TGCGCCAGCAGCCGGATTAAGGGGTCCTACGAGCAGTACTTC. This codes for CASSRIKGSYEQYF.

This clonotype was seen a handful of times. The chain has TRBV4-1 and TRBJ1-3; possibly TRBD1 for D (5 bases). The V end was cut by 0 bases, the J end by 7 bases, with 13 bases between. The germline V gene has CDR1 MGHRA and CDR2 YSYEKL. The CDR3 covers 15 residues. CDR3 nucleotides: TGCGCCAGCAGCCAAGATCCCGGGGGTTTCAACACCATATATTTT. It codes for CASSQDPGGFNTIYF.

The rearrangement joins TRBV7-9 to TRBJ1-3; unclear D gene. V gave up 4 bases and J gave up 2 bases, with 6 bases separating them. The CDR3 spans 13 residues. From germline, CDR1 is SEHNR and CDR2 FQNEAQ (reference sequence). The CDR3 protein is CASSWGTGNTIYF. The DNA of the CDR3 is TGTGCCAGCAGCTGGGGTACTGGAAACACCATATATTTT.

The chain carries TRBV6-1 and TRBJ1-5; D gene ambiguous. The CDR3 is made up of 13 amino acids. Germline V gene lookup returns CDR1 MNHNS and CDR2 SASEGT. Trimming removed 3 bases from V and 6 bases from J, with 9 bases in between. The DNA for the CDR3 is TGTGCCAGCAGTGAGGACCGCGGTCAGCCCCAGCATTTT. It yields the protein CASSEDRGQPQHF.

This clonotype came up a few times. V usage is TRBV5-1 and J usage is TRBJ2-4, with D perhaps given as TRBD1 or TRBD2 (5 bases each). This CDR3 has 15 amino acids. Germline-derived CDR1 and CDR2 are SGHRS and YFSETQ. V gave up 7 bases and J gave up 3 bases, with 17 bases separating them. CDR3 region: CASGPGPTDKNIQYF. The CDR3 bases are TGCGCCAGCGGGCCGGGACCGACCGACAAAAACATTCAGTACTTC.

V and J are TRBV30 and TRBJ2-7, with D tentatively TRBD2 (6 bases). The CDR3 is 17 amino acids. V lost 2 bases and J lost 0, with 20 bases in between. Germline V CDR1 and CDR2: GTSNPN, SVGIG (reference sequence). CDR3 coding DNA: TGTGCCTGGAGTAAGAGCTCACTTGTGGGGGGCTCCTACGAGCAGTACTTC. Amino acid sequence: CAWSKSSLVGGSYEQYF.

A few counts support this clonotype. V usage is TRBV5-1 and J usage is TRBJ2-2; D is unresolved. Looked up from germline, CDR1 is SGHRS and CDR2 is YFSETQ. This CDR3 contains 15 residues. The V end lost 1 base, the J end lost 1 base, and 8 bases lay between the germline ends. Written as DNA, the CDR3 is TGCGCCAGCAGCTTGACCCCGGGGAACACCGGGGAGCTGTTTTTT. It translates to CASSLTPGNTGELFF.

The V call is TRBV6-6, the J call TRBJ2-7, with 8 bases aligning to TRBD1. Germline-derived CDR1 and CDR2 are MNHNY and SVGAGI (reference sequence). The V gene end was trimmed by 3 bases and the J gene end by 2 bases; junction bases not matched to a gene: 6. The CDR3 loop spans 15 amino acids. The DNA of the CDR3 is TGTGCCAGCAGTTATGGTGGGGACAGGACCTACGAGCAGTACTTC. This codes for CASSYGGDRTYEQYF.

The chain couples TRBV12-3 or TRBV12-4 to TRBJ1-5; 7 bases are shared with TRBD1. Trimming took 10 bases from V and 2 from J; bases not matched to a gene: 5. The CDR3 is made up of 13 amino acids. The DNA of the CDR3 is TGTGCCACCGCCAGGGGGGGCAATCAGCCCCAGCATTTT. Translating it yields CATARGGNQPQHF.

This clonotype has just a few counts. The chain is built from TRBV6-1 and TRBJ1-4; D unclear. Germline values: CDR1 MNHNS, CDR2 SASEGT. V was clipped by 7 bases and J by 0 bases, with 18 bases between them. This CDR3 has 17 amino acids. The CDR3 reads CASKGPRVAATNEKLFF. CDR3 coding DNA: TGTGCCAGCAAAGGGCCGCGGGTCGCAGCAACTAATGAAAAACTGTTTTTT.

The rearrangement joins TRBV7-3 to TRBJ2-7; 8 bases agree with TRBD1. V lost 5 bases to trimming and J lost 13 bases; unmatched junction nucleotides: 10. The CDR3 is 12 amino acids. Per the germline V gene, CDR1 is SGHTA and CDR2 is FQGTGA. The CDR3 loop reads CASSRRQGARYF. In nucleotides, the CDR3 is TGTGCCAGCAGCCGAAGGCAGGGGGCAAGATACTTC.

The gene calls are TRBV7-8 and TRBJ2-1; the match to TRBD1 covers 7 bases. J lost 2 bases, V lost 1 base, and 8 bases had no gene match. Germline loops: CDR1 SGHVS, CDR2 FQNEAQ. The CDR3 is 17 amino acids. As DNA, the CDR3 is TGTGCCAGCAGCTTAGGCCCGTGGCAGGGGGCCTACAATGAGCAGTTCTTC. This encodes CASSLGPWQGAYNEQFF.

The CDR3 loop is CATSDFKSATNEVFF. The CDR3 DNA reads TGTGCCACCAGTGATTTCAAGTCAGCCACCAATGAGGTGTTCTTC. The rearrangement uses TRBV24-1 and TRBJ2-1; no definite D call. This CDR3 spans 15 amino acids. The germline gives CDR1 KGHDR, CDR2 SFDVKD. V lost 1 base to trimming and J lost 15 bases, with 21 bases between them.

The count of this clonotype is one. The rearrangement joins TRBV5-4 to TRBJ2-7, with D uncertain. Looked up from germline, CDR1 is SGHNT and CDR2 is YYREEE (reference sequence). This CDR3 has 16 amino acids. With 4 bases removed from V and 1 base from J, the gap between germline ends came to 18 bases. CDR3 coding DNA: TGTGCCAGCAGCCCCCGCGGCTTGGGAATATCCTACGAGCAGTACTTC. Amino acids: CASSPRGLGISYEQYF.